Listed below are T cell receptor beta chains from one sample, sequenced in a study of shared clonotypes between healthy human individuals. Clones were sequenced by immunoSEQ multiplex PCR, and TCRdb holds only the in-frame ones, with some missing. The sample includes millions of clones, about 95% of them seen just once. Sample: naive CD8+ T cells sorted from blood. These TCRs come from a man aged 18 to 29 in good health. Both conserved end residues are part of each CDR3. D genes are given only for firm matches. The size entry is marked missing in some rows and otherwise reads once, few, many or a size class.

cdr3_nt: TGTGCCAGTAGCCGATTCGGGACGGCGAACACTGAAGCTTTCTTT
cdr3_aa: CASSRFGTANTEAFF
d_call: NA
clone_size: once
j_call: TRBJ1-1
v_call: TRBV19

cdr3_nt: TGTGCCAGCAGCTTCACGAATGTGAGCGGGGAGCTGTTTTTT
cdr3_aa: CASSFTNVSGELFF
d_call: NA
clone_size: NA
j_call: TRBJ2-2
v_call: TRBV7-9

cdr3_nt: TGTGCCAGCCGACAGGGCGGTGAAAAACTGTTTTTT
cdr3_aa: CASRQGGEKLFF
d_call: TRBD1
clone_size: once
j_call: TRBJ1-4
v_call: TRBV27

cdr3_nt: TGTGCCAGCAGCGTAGGCCTAAGTGGCTACACCTTC
cdr3_aa: CASSVGLSGYTF
d_call: NA
clone_size: NA
j_call: TRBJ1-2
v_call: TRBV9

cdr3_nt: TGCGCCACTGCACCCGGGGATACGCAGTATTTT
cdr3_aa: CATAPGDTQYF
d_call: NA
clone_size: NA
j_call: TRBJ2-3
v_call: TRBV10-2

cdr3_nt: TGTGCCAGTAGTACCTTACAGGCTAACTATGGCTACACCTTC
cdr3_aa: CASSTLQANYGYTF
d_call: NA
clone_size: once
j_call: TRBJ1-2
v_call: TRBV19

cdr3_nt: TGTGCCAGCAGTGTCCCTCTAGCGGGAGGGCCCTCCTACAATGAGCAGTTCTTC
cdr3_aa: CASSVPLAGGPSYNEQFF
d_call: TRBD2
clone_size: once
j_call: TRBJ2-1
v_call: TRBV6-1

cdr3_nt: TGTGCCAGCAGCCCGGACGCATACGAGCAGTACTTC
cdr3_aa: CASSPDAYEQYF
d_call: NA
clone_size: NA
j_call: TRBJ2-7
v_call: TRBV11-2

cdr3_nt: TGTGCCAGCAGTTTCCCCAGGGAGCTGATCTATGGCTACACCTTC
cdr3_aa: CASSFPRELIYGYTF
d_call: NA
clone_size: NA
j_call: TRBJ1-2
v_call: TRBV28

cdr3_nt: TGTGCCAGCAGCGGGGGACTAGCGGGAGTAACAGATACGCAGTATTTT
cdr3_aa: CASSGGLAGVTDTQYF
d_call: TRBD2
clone_size: NA
j_call: TRBJ2-3
v_call: TRBV9

cdr3_nt: TGTGCCAGCAGTGAATTGATCAACACTGAAGCTTTCTTT
cdr3_aa: CASSELINTEAFF
d_call: NA
clone_size: once
j_call: TRBJ1-1
v_call: TRBV6-1

cdr3_nt: TGTGCCAGTTGGGACCAAGCGCATCAGCCCCAGCATTTT
cdr3_aa: CASWDQAHQPQHF
d_call: NA
clone_size: NA
j_call: TRBJ1-5
v_call: TRBV28

cdr3_nt: TGTGCCAGCAGCGTAGACGGGCGTGAGTGGCAGTATTTT
cdr3_aa: CASSVDGREWQYF
d_call: NA
clone_size: NA
j_call: TRBJ2-3
v_call: TRBV9

cdr3_nt: TGCGCCAGCAGCTTGGTGGGGGAGTCCTACAATGAGCAGTTCTTC
cdr3_aa: CASSLVGESYNEQFF
d_call: NA
clone_size: once
j_call: TRBJ2-1
v_call: TRBV5-1

cdr3_nt: TGTGCCTGGGACAGCTCCTACGAGCAGTACTTC
cdr3_aa: CAWDSSYEQYF
d_call: NA
clone_size: NA
j_call: TRBJ2-7
v_call: TRBV30

cdr3_nt: TGTGCCAGCAGTGGGATTATGGGTGGCAATCAGCCCCAGCATTTT
cdr3_aa: CASSGIMGGNQPQHF
d_call: NA
clone_size: NA
j_call: TRBJ1-5
v_call: TRBV6-1

cdr3_nt: TGTGCCAGCAGGTCTAGCGGGAGCTACGAGCAGTACTTC
cdr3_aa: CASRSSGSYEQYF
d_call: TRBD2
clone_size: NA
j_call: TRBJ2-7
v_call: TRBV13

cdr3_nt: TGTGCCAGCAGCGTTCACCCTCAAGAGACCCAGTACTTC
cdr3_aa: CASSVHPQETQYF
d_call: NA
clone_size: NA
j_call: TRBJ2-5
v_call: TRBV9

cdr3_nt: TGCGCCAGCAGCGCAGGGACAGGGTCCTACGAGCAGTACTTC
cdr3_aa: CASSAGTGSYEQYF
d_call: TRBD1
clone_size: NA
j_call: TRBJ2-7
v_call: TRBV5-1

cdr3_nt: TGTGCCAGCAGTTTCGGTGCTAGTACCACAGATACGCAGTATTTT
cdr3_aa: CASSFGASTTDTQYF
d_call: NA
clone_size: NA
j_call: TRBJ2-3
v_call: TRBV27

cdr3_nt: TGTGCCAGCAGTTTAAGGGGGGCGATTAGGGAGCAGTTCTTC
cdr3_aa: CASSLRGAIREQFF
d_call: NA
clone_size: NA
j_call: TRBJ2-1
v_call: TRBV28

cdr3_nt: TGCAGCGTTGATCCAGGGCCGTCTGAGCAGTTCTTC
cdr3_aa: CSVDPGPSEQFF
d_call: NA
clone_size: NA
j_call: TRBJ2-1
v_call: TRBV29-1

cdr3_nt: TGTGCCACCAGCAGAGCCCAGGGAGGCTCTGGGGCCAACGTCCTGACTTTC
cdr3_aa: CATSRAQGGSGANVLTF
d_call: NA
clone_size: NA
j_call: TRBJ2-6
v_call: TRBV15

cdr3_nt: TGTGCCAGTAGAGGCATCTATGGCTACACCTTC
cdr3_aa: CASRGIYGYTF
d_call: NA
clone_size: NA
j_call: TRBJ1-2
v_call: TRBV19

cdr3_nt: TGCGCCAGCAGCCAACGTATACAGGGGGCCATGTACGAGCAGTACTTC
cdr3_aa: CASSQRIQGAMYEQYF
d_call: TRBD1
clone_size: NA
j_call: TRBJ2-7
v_call: TRBV4-1

cdr3_nt: TGTGCCAGCAGTGGTGGGACCAGTTACGACTATGGCTACACCTTC
cdr3_aa: CASSGGTSYDYGYTF
d_call: NA
clone_size: NA
j_call: TRBJ1-2
v_call: TRBV6-1

cdr3_nt: TGTGCCAGCAGCTCGGCCCTCCAGGGGTACGAGGCTGAAGCTTTCTTT
cdr3_aa: CASSSALQGYEAEAFF
d_call: NA
clone_size: NA
j_call: TRBJ1-1
v_call: TRBV7-6

cdr3_nt: TGTGCCAGCAGTCAGAACTTGGATACGCAGTATTTT
cdr3_aa: CASSQNLDTQYF
d_call: NA
clone_size: NA
j_call: TRBJ2-3
v_call: TRBV14

cdr3_nt: TGTGCCAGTAGTATACAGGGCGGCACAGATACGCAGTATTTT
cdr3_aa: CASSIQGGTDTQYF
d_call: NA
clone_size: once
j_call: TRBJ2-3
v_call: TRBV19

cdr3_nt: TGTGCCAGCAGTTTAGACGGCTACGAGCAGTACTTC
cdr3_aa: CASSLDGYEQYF
d_call: NA
clone_size: few
j_call: TRBJ2-7
v_call: TRBV28

cdr3_nt: TGTGCCAGCTCACCCATCGGTGGCAGTCGCAATGAGCAGTTCTTC
cdr3_aa: CASSPIGGSRNEQFF
d_call: NA
clone_size: once
j_call: TRBJ2-1
v_call: TRBV27